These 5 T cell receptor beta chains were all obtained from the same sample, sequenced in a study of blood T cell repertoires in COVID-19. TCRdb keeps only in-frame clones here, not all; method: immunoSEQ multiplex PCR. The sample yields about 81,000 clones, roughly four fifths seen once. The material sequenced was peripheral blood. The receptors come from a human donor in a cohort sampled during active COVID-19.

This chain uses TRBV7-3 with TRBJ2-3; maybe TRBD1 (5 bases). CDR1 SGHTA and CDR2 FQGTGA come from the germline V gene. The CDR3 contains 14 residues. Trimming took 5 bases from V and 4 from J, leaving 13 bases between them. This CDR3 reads CASSLSRVPDTQYF. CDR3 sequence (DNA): TGTGCCAGCAGCCTCTCCAGGGTTCCAGATACGCAGTATTTT.

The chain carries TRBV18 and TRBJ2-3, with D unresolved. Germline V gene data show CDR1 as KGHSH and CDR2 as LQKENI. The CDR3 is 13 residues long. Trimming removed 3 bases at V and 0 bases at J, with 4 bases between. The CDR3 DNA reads TGTGCCAGCTCACCCCCTAGCACAGATACGCAGTATTTT. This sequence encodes CASSPPSTDTQYF.

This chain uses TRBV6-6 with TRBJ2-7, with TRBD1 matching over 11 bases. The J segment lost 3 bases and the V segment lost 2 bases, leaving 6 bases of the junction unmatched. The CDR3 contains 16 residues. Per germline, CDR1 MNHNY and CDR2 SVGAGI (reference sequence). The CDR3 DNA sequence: TGTGCCAGCAGTTACGGGACAGGGGGTACTAACTACGAGCAGTACTTC. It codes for CASSYGTGGTNYEQYF.

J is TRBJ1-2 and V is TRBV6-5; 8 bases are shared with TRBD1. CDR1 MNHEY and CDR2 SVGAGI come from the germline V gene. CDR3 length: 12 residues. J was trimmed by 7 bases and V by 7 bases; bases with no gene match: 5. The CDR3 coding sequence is TGTGCCAGCAACGGACAGGGTCTTGGCTACACCTTC. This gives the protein CASNGQGLGYTF.

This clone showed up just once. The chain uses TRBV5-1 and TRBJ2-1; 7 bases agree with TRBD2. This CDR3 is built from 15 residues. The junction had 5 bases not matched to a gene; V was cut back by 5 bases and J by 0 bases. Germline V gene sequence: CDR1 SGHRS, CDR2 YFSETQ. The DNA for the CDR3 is TGCGCCAGCAGAGAGAGCGGGGTCTCCTACAATGAGCAGTTCTTC. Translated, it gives CASRESGVSYNEQFF. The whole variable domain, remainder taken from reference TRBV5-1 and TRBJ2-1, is KAGVTQTPRYLIKTRGQQVTLSCSPISGHRSVSWYQQTPGQGLQFLFEYFSETQRNKGNFPGRFSGRQFSNSRSEMNVSTLELGDSALYLCASRESGVSYNEQFFGPGTRLTVL.